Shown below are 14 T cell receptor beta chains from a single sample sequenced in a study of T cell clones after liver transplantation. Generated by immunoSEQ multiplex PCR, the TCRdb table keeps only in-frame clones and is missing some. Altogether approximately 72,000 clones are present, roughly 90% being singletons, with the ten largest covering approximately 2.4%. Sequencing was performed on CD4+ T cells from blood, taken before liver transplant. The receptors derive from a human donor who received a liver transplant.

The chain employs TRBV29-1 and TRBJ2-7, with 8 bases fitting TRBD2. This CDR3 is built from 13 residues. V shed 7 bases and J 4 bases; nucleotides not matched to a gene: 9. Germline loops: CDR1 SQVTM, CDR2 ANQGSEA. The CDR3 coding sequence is TGCAGCGCCGGAAGCGGGAGAGGGTACGAGCAGTACTTC. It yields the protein CSAGSGRGYEQYF.

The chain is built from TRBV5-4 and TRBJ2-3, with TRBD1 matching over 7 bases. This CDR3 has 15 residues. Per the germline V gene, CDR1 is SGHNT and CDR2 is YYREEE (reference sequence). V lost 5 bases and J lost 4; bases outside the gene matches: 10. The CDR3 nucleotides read TGTGCCAGCAGAGCAGACAGGGTGGGAGCAGATACGCAGTATTTT. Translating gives CASRADRVGADTQYF.

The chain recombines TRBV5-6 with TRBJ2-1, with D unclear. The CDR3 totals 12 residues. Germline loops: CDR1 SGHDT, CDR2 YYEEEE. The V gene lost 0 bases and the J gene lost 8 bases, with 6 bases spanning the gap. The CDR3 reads CASSLGSYEQFF. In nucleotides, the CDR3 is TGTGCCAGCAGCTTGGGCTCTTATGAGCAGTTCTTC.

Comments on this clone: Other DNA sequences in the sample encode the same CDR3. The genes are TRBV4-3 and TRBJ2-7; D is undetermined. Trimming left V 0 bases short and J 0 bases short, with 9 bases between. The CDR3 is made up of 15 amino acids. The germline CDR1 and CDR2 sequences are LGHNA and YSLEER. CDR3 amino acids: CASSQEDGLSYEQYF. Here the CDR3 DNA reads TGCGCCAGCAGCCAAGAAGACGGTCTCTCCTACGAGCAGTACTTC.

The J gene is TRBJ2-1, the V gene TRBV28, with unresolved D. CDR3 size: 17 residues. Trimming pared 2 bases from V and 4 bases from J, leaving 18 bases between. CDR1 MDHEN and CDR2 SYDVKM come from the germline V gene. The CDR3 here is CASSLGAVGLLYNEQFF. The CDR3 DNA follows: TGTGCCAGCAGTTTAGGCGCCGTGGGCCTACTATACAATGAGCAGTTCTTC.

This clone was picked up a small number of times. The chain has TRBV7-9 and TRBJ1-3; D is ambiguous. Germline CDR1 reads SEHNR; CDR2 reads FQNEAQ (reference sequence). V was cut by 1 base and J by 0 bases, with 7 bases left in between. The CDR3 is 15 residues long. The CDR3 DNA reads TGTGCCAGCAGCTTAGGGACGGGCTCTGGAAACACCATATATTTT. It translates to CASSLGTGSGNTIYF.

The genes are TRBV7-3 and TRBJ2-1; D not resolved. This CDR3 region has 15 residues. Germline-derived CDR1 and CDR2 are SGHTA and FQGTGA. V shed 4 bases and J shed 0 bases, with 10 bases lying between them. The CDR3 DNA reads TGTGCCAGCAGCTCGGACGTCAGCTCCTACAATGAGCAGTTCTTC. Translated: CASSSDVSSYNEQFF.

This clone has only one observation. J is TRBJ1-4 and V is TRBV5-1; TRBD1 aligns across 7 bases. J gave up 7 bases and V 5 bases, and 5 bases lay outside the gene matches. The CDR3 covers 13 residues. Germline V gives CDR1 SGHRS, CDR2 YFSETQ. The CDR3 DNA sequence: TGCGCCAGCAGAGAGGGGGCAAGTGAAAAACTGTTTTTT. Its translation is CASREGASEKLFF. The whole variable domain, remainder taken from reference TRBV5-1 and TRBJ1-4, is KAGVTQTPRYLIKTRGQQVTLSCSPISGHRSVSWYQQTPGQGLQFLFEYFSETQRNKGNFPGRFSGRQFSNSRSEMNVSTLELGDSALYLCASREGASEKLFFGSGTQLSVL.

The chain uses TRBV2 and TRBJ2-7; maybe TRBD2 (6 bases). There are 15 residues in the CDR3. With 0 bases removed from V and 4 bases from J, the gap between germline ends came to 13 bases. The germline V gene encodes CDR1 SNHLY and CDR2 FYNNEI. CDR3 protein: CASSEAGRGGYEQYF. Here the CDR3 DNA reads TGTGCCAGCAGTGAAGCTGGGAGAGGAGGGTACGAGCAGTACTTC.

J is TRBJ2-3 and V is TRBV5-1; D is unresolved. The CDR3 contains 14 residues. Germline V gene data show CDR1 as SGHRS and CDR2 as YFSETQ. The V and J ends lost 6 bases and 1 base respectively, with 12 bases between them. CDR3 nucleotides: TGCGCCAGCACCCCGTTTGAGGGCACAGATACGCAGTATTTT. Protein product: CASTPFEGTDTQYF.

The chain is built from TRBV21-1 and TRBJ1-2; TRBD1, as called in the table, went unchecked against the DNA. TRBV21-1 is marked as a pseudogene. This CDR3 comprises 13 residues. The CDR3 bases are TGTGCCAGCAGCAAAGTCTGGGCGTGGGCCCCCCCGTTC. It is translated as CASSKVWAWAPPF.

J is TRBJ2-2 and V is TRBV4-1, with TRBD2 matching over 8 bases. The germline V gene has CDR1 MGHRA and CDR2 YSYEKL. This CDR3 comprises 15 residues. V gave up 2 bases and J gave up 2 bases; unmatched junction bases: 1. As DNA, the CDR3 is TGCGCCAGCAGCCAAATAGCGGGAAACACCGGGGAGCTGTTTTTT. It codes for CASSQIAGNTGELFF.

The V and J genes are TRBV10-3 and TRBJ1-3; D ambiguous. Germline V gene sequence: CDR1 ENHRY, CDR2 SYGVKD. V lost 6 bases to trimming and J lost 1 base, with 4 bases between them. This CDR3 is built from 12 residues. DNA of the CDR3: TGTGCCATCAGGGGATCTGGAAACACCATATATTTT. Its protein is CAIRGSGNTIYF.

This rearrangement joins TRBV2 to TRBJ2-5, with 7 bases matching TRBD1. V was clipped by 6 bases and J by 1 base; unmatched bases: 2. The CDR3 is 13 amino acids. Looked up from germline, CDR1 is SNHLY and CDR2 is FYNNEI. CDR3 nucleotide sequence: TGTGCCAGCAGCCGGGACAGCCAAGAGACCCAGTACTTC. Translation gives CASSRDSQETQYF.